This T cell receptor (beta chain) comes out of a study of cytomegalovirus exposure and HLA in healthy donors. As to this clone: Its specificity is not known.

Study conclusions and caveats: Earlier analysis yielded a pattern in which most TCR beta V segments were productive about 87% or about 30% of the time. TCR beta chain V- and J-gene trimming was linked, in a later analysis, to a missense variant in DCLRE1C.

The PCR used 60 Vbeta and 13 Jbeta primers. Original processing methods: In a later analysis, tens of millions of unique TCR beta chains included roughly 11 million shared by two or more donors. The method was immunoSEQ multiplex PCR; TCRdb's version includes in-frame clones alone and lacks a portion of them. The V and J calls and clone size were taken over from that table, and D and trimming were inferred from the DNA. The sample lists over 200,000 clones, approximately 81% occurring once. This CDR3 has 14 amino acids. Per germline, CDR1 LGHNA and CDR2 YSLEER. The V and J ends lost 0 bases and 10 bases respectively, with 13 bases between them.

The specimen was PBMCs. The rearrangement joins TRBV4-3 to TRBJ2-1; D is perhaps TRBD2 (6 bases). The source is a human donor in good health. The CDR3 spells CASSQDRGVWEQFF. DNA for the CDR3: TGCGCCAGCAGCCAAGATCGCGGGGTCTGGGAGCAGTTCTTC.